Shown below are 2 T cell receptor beta chains from a single sample sequenced in a study of sequential checkpoint blockade in melanoma. Treatment described: randomized to nivolumab then ipilimumab (arm A) or the reverse (arm B). Method: immunoSEQ multiplex PCR; TCRdb's copy keeps in-frame clones and lacks some. The sample lists about 17,000 clones, 80% occurring once. This material consisted of CD8+ T cells sorted from blood (inferred from file names), taken from a patient given nivolumab and ipilimumab in sequence. The receptors shown here come from a human donor with melanoma.

The rearrangement links TRBV7-6 to TRBJ1-4; TRBD1 might be the D (5 bases). V lost 6 bases and J 0 bases, leaving 11 bases between the germline ends. The CDR3 runs 15 residues. Germline V gives CDR1 SGHVS, CDR2 FNYEAQ. CDR3 in DNA: TGTGCCAGCAGTTGGGGGGGGGCAACTAATGAAAAACTGTTTTTT. This sequence encodes CASSWGGATNEKLFF.

The gene calls are TRBV2 and TRBJ2-7; possibly TRBD1 for D (6 bases). This CDR3 has 15 residues. Germline CDR1 is SNHLY and CDR2 is FYNNEI. V gave up 8 bases and J gave up 1 base, with 18 bases separating them. The CDR3 sequence: CASSWAAGESYEQYF. CDR3 nucleotides: TGTGCCAGCTCTTGGGCAGCAGGGGAATCCTACGAGCAGTACTTC.